The clone carrying this T cell receptor beta chain was recorded a few times. Its antigen is as yet unknown. Quantitative 5'-RACE was performed with molecular barcodes, and it yielded the TCR beta libraries. A single record per CDR3 protein comes from TCRdb applying MiXCR to the 5' RACE reads. The sample contains about 160,000 distinct CDR3 sequences, 18% of which appear only once. The record originates from a study of CD8 T cells in ankylosing spondylitis. Whole-study results and caveats: As reported, disease-linked clones showed significant enrichment in matched ankylosing spondylitis synovial fluid. It appeared that ankylosing spondylitis blood was characterized by a TCR beta motif of several highly homologous variants.

What was sequenced was blood, either unsorted or a sorted T cell fraction (not recorded which). The clonotype comes from a male donor with ankylosing spondylitis or in good health (not recorded which).

This CDR3 reads CASSWEDNEQFF. The CDR3 nucleotides are TGTGCCAGTAGCTGGGAGGACAATGAGCAGTTCTTC. This sequence joins TRBV19 and TRBJ2-1; D is possibly TRBD2 (6 bases). V gave up 6 bases and J gave up 5 bases, with 8 bases separating them. This CDR3 comprises 12 residues. In germline, CDR1 is LNHDA, CDR2 SQIVND (reference sequence).